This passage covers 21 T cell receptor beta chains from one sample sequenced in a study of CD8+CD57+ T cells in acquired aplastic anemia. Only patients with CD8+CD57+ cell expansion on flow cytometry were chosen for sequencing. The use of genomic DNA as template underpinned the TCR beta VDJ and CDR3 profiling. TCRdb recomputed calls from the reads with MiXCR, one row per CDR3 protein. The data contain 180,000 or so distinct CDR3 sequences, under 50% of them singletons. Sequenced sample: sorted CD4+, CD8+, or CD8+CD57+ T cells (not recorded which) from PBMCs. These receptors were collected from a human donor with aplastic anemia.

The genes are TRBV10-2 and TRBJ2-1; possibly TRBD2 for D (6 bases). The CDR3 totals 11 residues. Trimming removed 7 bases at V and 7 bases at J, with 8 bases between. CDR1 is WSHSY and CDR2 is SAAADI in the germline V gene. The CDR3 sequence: CASMAGNEQFF. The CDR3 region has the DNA TGCGCCAGCATGGCGGGGAATGAGCAGTTCTTC.

The DNA of the CDR3 is TGCAGCGTCGCACAGGGAGTTGGGAGCAATCAGCCCCAGCATTTT. It translates to CSVAQGVGSNQPQHF. V usage is TRBV29-1 and J usage is TRBJ1-5; a possible D gene is TRBD1 (6 bases). The CDR3 has 15 residues. The germline CDR1 and CDR2 sequences are SQVTM and ANQGSEA. Trimming removed 6 bases from V and 1 base from J, with 16 bases in between.

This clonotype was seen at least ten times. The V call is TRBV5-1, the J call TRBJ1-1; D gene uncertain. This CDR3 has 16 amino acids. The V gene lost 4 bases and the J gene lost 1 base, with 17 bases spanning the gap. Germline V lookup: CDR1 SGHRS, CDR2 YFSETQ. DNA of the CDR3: TGCGCCAGCAGCCCCCTACAAGGGCGGAGGAACACTGAAGCTTTCTTT. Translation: CASSPLQGRRNTEAFF.

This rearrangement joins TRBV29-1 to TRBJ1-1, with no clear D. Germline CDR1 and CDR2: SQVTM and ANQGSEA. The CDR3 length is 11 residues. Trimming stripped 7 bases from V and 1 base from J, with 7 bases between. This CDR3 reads CSACTNTEAFF. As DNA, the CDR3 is TGCAGCGCATGTACGAACACTGAAGCTTTCTTT.

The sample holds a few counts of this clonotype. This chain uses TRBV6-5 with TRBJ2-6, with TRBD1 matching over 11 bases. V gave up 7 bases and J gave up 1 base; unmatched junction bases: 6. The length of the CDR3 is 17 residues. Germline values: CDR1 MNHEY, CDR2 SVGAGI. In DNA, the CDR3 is TGTGCCAGCATTTGGACAGGGGGCGGTTCTGGGGCCAACGTCCTGACTTTC. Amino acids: CASIWTGGGSGANVLTF.

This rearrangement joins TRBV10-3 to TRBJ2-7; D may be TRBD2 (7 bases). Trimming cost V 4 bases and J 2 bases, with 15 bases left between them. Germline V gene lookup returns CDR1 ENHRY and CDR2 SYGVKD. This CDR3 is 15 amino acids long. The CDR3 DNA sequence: TGTGCCATCAGTGGGAGGGGGGGAAATCCCTACGAGCAGTACTTC. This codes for CAISGRGGNPYEQYF.

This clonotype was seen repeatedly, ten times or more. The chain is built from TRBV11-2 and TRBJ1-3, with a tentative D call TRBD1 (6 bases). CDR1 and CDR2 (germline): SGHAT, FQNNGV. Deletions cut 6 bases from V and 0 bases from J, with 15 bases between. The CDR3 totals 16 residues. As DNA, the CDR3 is TGTGCCAGCAGTTTTGTGGGGGCTTTCTCTGGAAACACCATATATTTT. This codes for CASSFVGAFSGNTIYF.

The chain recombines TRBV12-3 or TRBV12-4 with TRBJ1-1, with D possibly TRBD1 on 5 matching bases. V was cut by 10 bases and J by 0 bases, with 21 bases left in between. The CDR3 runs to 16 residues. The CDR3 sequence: CATSTRQISMNTEAFF. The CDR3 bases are TGTGCCACCTCGACTCGACAGATTAGTATGAACACTGAAGCTTTCTTT.

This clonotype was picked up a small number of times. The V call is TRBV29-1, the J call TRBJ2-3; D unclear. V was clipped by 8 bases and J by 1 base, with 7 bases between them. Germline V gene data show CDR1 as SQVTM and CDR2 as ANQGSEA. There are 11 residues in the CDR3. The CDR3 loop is CSSRGTDTQYF. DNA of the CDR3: TGCAGCTCTAGAGGCACAGATACGCAGTATTTT.

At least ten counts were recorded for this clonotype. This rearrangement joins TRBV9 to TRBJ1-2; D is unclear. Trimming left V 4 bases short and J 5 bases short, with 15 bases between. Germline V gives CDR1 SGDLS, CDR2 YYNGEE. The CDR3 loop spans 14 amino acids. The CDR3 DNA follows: TGTGCCAGCAGCCCGACGACTGCTGATTATGGCTACACCTTC. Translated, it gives CASSPTTADYGYTF.

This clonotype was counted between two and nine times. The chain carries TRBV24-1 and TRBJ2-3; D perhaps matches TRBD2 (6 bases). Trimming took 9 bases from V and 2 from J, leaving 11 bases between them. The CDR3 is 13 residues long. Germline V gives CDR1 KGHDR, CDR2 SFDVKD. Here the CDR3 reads CATRDFSTDTQYF. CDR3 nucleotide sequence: TGTGCCACCCGGGACTTTTCCACAGATACGCAGTATTTT.

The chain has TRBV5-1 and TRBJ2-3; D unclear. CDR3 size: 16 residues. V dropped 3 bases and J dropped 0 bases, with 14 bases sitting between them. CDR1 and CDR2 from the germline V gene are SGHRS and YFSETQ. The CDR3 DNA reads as TGCGCCAGCAGCTCCCGGGTAGGGTCTAGCACAGATACGCAGTATTTT. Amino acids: CASSSRVGSSTDTQYF.

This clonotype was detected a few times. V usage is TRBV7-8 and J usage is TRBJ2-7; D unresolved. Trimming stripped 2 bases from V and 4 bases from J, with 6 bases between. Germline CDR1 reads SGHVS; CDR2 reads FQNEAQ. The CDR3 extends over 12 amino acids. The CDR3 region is CASSLLGYEQYF. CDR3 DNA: TGTGCCAGCAGCTTATTGGGGTACGAGCAGTACTTC. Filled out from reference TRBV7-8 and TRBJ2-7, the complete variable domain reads GAGVSQSPRYKVAKRGQDVALRCDPISGHVSLFWYQQALGQGPEFLTYFQNEAQLDKSGLPSDRFFAERPEGSVSTLKIQRTQQEDSAVYLCASSLLGYEQYFGPGTRLTVT.

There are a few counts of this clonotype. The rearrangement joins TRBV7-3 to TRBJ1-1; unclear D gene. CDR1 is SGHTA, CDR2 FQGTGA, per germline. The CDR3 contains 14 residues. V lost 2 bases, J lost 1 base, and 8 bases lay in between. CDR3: CASSLDGQNTEAFF. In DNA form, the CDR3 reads TGTGCCAGCAGCTTAGATGGGCAGAACACTGAAGCTTTCTTT. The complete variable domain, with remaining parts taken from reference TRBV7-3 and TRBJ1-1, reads GAGVSQTPSNKVTEKGKYVELRCDPISGHTALYWYRQSLGQGPEFLIYFQGTGAADDSGLPNDRFFAVRPEGSVSTLKIQRTERGDSAVYLCASSLDGQNTEAFFGQGTRLTVV.

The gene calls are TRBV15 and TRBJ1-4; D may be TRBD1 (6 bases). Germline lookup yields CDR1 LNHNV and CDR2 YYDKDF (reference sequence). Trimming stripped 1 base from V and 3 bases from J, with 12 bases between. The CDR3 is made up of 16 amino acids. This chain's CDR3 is CATSRVVPGANEKLFF. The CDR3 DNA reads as TGTGCCACCAGCAGAGTCGTGCCAGGGGCTAATGAAAAACTGTTTTTT.

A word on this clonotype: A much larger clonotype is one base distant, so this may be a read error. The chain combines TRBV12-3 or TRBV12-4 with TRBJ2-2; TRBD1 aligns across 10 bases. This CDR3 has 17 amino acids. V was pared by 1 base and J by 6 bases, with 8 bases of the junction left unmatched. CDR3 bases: TGTGCCAGCAGTTTAGTGGGACAGGGGAGAAGGGCCGGGGAGCTGTTTTTT. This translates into CASSLVGQGRRAGELFF.

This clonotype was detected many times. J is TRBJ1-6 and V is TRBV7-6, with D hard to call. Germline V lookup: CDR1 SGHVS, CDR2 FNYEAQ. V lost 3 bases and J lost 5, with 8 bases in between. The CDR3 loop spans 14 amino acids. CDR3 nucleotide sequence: TGTGCCAGCAGCTTCGGCGCCCATAATTCACCCCTCCACTTT. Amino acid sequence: CASSFGAHNSPLHF.

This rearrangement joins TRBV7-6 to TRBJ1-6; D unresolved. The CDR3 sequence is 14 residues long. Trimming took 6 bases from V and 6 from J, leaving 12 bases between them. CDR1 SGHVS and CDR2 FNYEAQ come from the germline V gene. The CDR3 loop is CASSPTMINSPLHF. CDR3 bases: TGTGCCAGCAGTCCGACAATGATTAATTCACCCCTCCACTTT.

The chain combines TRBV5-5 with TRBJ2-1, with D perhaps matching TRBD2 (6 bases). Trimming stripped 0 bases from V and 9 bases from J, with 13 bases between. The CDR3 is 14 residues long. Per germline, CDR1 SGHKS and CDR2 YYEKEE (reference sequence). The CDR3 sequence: CASSLAGEVSEQFF. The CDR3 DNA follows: TGTGCCAGCAGCTTGGCGGGAGAGGTCAGTGAGCAGTTCTTC.

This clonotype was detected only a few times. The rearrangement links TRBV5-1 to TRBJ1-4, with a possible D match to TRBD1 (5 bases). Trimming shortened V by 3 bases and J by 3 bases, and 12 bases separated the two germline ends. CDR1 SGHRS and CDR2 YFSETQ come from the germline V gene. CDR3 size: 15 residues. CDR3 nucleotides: TGCGCCAGCAGCTGGCGCCAGGGTTCTAATGAAAAACTGTTTTTT. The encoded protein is CASSWRQGSNEKLFF.

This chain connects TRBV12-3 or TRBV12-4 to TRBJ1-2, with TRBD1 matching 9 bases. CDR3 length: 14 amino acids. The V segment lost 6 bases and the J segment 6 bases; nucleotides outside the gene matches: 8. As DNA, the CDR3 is TGTGCCAGCAGCAGGATAACAGGGGGCAATGGCTACACCTTC. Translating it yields CASSRITGGNGYTF.